These 6 T cell receptor beta chains were sequenced from one sample in a study of cytomegalovirus exposure and HLA in healthy donors. The study ran its PCR with 60 Vbeta and 13 Jbeta primers. Libraries were prepared by immunoSEQ multiplex PCR; TCRdb keeps only in-frame clonotypes and omits some of them. The sample consists of 170,000 or so clones, about 78% of them appearing once. Input material: PBMCs. The receptors shown here come from a man between 60 and 75 years old in good health and CMV-seronegative.

The chain employs TRBV28 and TRBJ2-4; the match to TRBD1 covers 7 bases. Germline loops: CDR1 MDHEN, CDR2 SYDVKM. Losses at the gene ends were 6 bases for V and 3 bases for J; bases not matched to a gene: 8. The CDR3 sequence is 15 residues long. The CDR3 loop reads CASSPTGAIKNIQYF. The CDR3 coding sequence is TGTGCCAGCAGCCCAACAGGGGCTATCAAAAACATTCAGTACTTC.

V is TRBV30 and J is TRBJ2-1; D call uncertain. Germline V gene data show CDR1 as GTSNPN and CDR2 as SVGIG (reference sequence). The germline V and J ends were trimmed by 2 bases and 3 bases, with 8 bases remaining between them. The CDR3 extends over 13 amino acids. This CDR3 reads CAWSKNSYNEQFF. CDR3 DNA: TGTGCCTGGAGTAAGAACAGCTACAATGAGCAGTTCTTC.

The J gene is TRBJ2-2, the V gene TRBV5-1, with D perhaps matching TRBD1 (5 bases). Germline V gives CDR1 SGHRS, CDR2 YFSETQ. CDR3 length equals 15 residues. V shed 2 bases and J shed 2 bases, with 10 bases lying between them. Here the CDR3 reads CASSFTGVNTGELFF. As DNA, the CDR3 is TGCGCCAGCAGCTTTACAGGCGTCAACACCGGGGAGCTGTTTTTT. The full variable domain, rest sourced from reference TRBV5-1 and TRBJ2-2, is KAGVTQTPRYLIKTRGQQVTLSCSPISGHRSVSWYQQTPGQGLQFLFEYFSETQRNKGNFPGRFSGRQFSNSRSEMNVSTLELGDSALYLCASSFTGVNTGELFFGEGSRLTVL.

J is TRBJ2-7 and V is TRBV25-1; possibly TRBD1 for D (6 bases). The CDR3 extends over 15 amino acids. Germline V gene data show CDR1 as MGHDK and CDR2 as SYGVNS. Trimming took off 2 bases at V and 2 bases at J, with 13 bases between the two ends. The CDR3 DNA follows: TGTGCCAGCAGTGAAACGTGGCAGGGGACCTACGAGCAGTACTTC. Protein product: CASSETWQGTYEQYF.

This chain connects TRBV28 to TRBJ2-6, with 7 nucleotides matching TRBD1. Germline V gene lookup returns CDR1 MDHEN and CDR2 SYDVKM. This CDR3 contains 16 residues. J gave up 7 bases and V 8 bases, and 14 bases lay outside the gene matches. CDR3 loop: CASAGTAALGANVLTF. CDR3 DNA sequence: TGTGCCAGCGCCGGGACAGCCGCTCTCGGTGCCAACGTCCTGACTTTC. Based on the CDR3 plus reference TRBV28 and TRBJ2-6, the full variable domain is DVKVTQSSRYLVKRTGEKVFLECVQDMDHENMFWYRQDPGLGLRLIYFSYDVKMKEKGDIPEGYSVSREKKERFSLILESASTNQTSMYLCASAGTAALGANVLTFGAGSRLTVL.

This clone was found once. The chain links TRBV7-2 to TRBJ2-2, with D possibly TRBD1 on 6 matching bases. V gave up 1 base and J gave up 15 bases, with 12 bases separating them. CDR1 and CDR2 from the germline V gene are SGHTA and FQGNSA. This CDR3 comprises 12 residues. The CDR3 reads CASSLEGHRVFF. DNA of the CDR3: TGTGCCAGCAGCTTAGAGGGACATAGGGTGTTTTTT. Filled out from reference TRBV7-2 and TRBJ2-2, the complete variable domain reads GAGVSQSPSNKVTEKGKDVELRCDPISGHTALYWYRQSLGQGLEFLIYFQGNSAPDKSGLPSDRFSAERTGGSVSTLTIQRTQQEDSAVYLCASSLEGHRVFFGEGSRLTVL.